The subject of this entry is one T cell receptor beta chain. It lacks a known antigen. No much larger clone is present one base from it, and per-base qualities are unavailable. TCR beta CDR3 regions were amplified from RNA transcripts. A first-round RT-PCR of the TCR CDR3 used the HTBI primer set with the Qiagen OneStep RT-PCR kit. The libraries were constructed in a second round of multiplex PCR and then size-selected and purified. Sequencing of the libraries was done on an Illumina HiSeq2000 using paired-end 100 bp reads. Processing in the source paper ran as follows. Raw data were processed with SOAPnuke, discarding reads with adapters, uncalled bases, mean Phred below 15, or no exact constant-primer or identifier match. COPE v1.2.5 was used to merge high-quality paired reads, and clonotypes were defined as unique nucleotide sequences. Clonotypes were aligned to IMGT TRBV, TRBD and TRBJ reference segments using MiTCR v1.1. Only V-J combinations with frequency above 0.0001, covering about 99% of repertoires, were analysed. A TCS score was defined as the ratio of F50 (clonal expansion) to E x V (chaos), with BLOSUM62-based TCRdist applied between CDR3 peptides within each V-J. Welch's t-statistics and random forest reduced around 520 V-J features to 13, which were used in a naive Bayes classifier (R e1071). Starting from the raw public reads, TCRdb applied fastp trimming at Q25, assembled clones with MiXCR and retained in-frame beta chains. Each entry is one CDR3 protein sequence, shown with its most common DNA and genes. TCRdb, not the original authors, processed these V and J calls. Across this sample there are approximately 600,000 distinct CDR3 sequences, with about a sixth seen only once. The ten most abundant clones make up approximately 3.9% of the sample.

CDR1 is given as MNHNS and CDR2 as SASEGT, both from the germline V gene. Inclusive of the bounding cysteine and phenylalanine, the CDR3 is 13 residues long. Only the CDR3 part of the read is kept: 39 bases, read in frame from the first base. The germline ends are 12 bases apart after V is trimmed by 6 bases and J by 4 bases. The entry originates in a study of T cells in Graves' hyperthyroidism and ophthalmopathy (dated by TCRdb to the late 2010s). As for the study more broadly: Peripheral blood samples were taken at the time of initial diagnosis, prior to any treatment. The 80 to 100 discovery patients were randomly divided into training and test sets at a 7:3 ratio. After sampling, hyperthyroidism patients received methimazole starting at 30 mg daily, and ophthalmopathy patients received high-dose intravenous methylprednisolone. TCR V-J signatures able to tell the groups apart were searched for in a discovery cohort of 95 to 100 patients, of whom over 40 had Graves' ophthalmopathy and roughly 59 had stable Graves' hyperthyroidism. The paper reports TCR Vbeta CDR3 sequencing of roughly 140 peripheral blood samples: under 45 ophthalmopathy, fewer than 80 hyperthyroidism and some 17 progressor patients. Prospective prediction of ophthalmopathy was tested in an independent validation cohort consisting of roughly 19 hyperthyroidism patients and around 17 patients who later progressed to ophthalmopathy. In addition, the study compared T-cell repertoires in thyroid tissue and in blood from six Graves' hyperthyroidism patients. General conclusions and limits of the study: In validation, the model predicted progression to ophthalmopathy a median of about 6 months before onset, with approximately 71% sensitivity and 72.22% specificity. Sample size was not statistically predetermined, and investigators were not blinded to group allocation. Most expanded thyroid clonotypes (frequency above 0.001) were also found in blood, which suggests that blood repertoires may mirror thyroid immune responses. Ophthalmopathy was separated from stable hyperthyroidism by a 13 V-J signature model, with approximately 86% sensitivity and about 81% specificity obtained in cross-validation and 80%/75% obtained in testing.

A patient counted as having stable Graves' hyperthyroidism if no progression to ophthalmopathy occurred over 18 months of follow-up. The hyperthyroidism patients were between 18 and 65 years old and newly diagnosed, with a disease duration of less than 2 months. The study excluded patients with uncontrolled infections, other autoimmune diseases, pregnancy or lactation. Diagnoses were established on the basis of clinical symptoms, serum thyroxine and TRAb, thyroid ultrasound, and orbital computed tomography. Ficoll-Paque density gradient centrifugation was used to isolate PBMCs from approximately 10 ml of fresh peripheral blood. Total RNA was extracted with Trizol reagent, and quality was checked on an Agilent 2100 Bioanalyzer.

Sequenced: blood. The chain uses TRBV6-1 and TRBJ1-2; a tentative D call is TRBD1 (5 bases match). The source is a woman aged 30 to 39 with Graves' hyperthyroidism. The CDR3 region has the sequence CASRRQLPYGYTF. Here is the DNA: TGTGCCAGCAGGCGACAGTTACCCTATGGCTACACCTTC.